This T cell receptor beta chain emerged from a study of blood T cell repertoires in COVID-19. For the study at large: Some COVID-19 samples were acute and others convalescent; all came from the United States, Italy and Spain. T cells, B-cell-depleted T cells, or PBMCs provided the cDNA or gDNA that served as material.

Original processing notes: Researchers report that nucleated cell counts were estimated from reference gene primer amplification. The protocol was immunoSEQ multiplex PCR, while the TCRdb copy is restricted to in-frame clones and leaves out a portion. The V and J calls and clone size come from that table; D and trimming were worked out from the DNA. The sample contains 240,000 or so clones, 70% to 85% of which appear only once. This TCR was sampled from a woman aged 80 or over with acute or convalescent COVID-19. Specimen: peripheral blood.

The DNA for the CDR3 is TGTGCCAGCAGCGTAGGGACAGGACTGACCGGGGAGCTGTTTTTT. It codes for CASSVGTGLTGELFF. The genes are TRBV9 and TRBJ2-2; TRBD1 aligns across 7 bases. V trimming: 0 bases; J trimming: 5 bases; junction bases outside the gene matches: 4. This CDR3 region has 15 residues. CDR1 is SGDLS, CDR2 YYNGEE, per germline. Full variable domain (rest looked up from reference TRBV9 and TRBJ2-2): DSGVTQTPKHLITATGQRVTLRCSPRSGDLSVYWYQQSLDQGLQFLIQYYNGEERAKGNILERFSAQQFPDLHSELNLSSLELGDSALYFCASSVGTGLTGELFFGEGSRLTVL.